The table lists the clone carrying this T cell receptor (beta chain) with many counts. What it binds is unknown. How the authors handled the data: The study built a papillary thyroid cancer distant-metastasis classifier from CDR3 differences across clinicopathological groups. TCRdb reprocessed the PCR reads via MiXCR. The V and J calls shown here were made by TCRdb, not taken from the authors' results. The sample shows over 45,000 clones, 22% of them seen only once. These data belong to a study of metastatic and nonmetastatic thyroid tumors. The wider study: Repertoire comparison spanned blood and tumor or nodule tissue of malignant and benign thyroid patients. Overall study results and limits: In blood and tumor, TCR beta diversity was reportedly significantly higher in malignant thyroid tumors than in benign nodules.

No patient received treatment before thyroid surgery. Trimming left V 1 base short and J 6 bases short, with 7 bases between. The CDR3 covers 13 residues. The chain is built from TRBV12-3 or TRBV12-4 and TRBJ1-5; no firm D call. Sequenced input: blood. This clonotype was obtained from a male donor with papillary thyroid cancer or a benign thyroid nodule (not recorded which). Some clones in this sample may be carry-over from other donors' samples. As DNA, the CDR3 is TGTGCCAGCAGTTTAGGGGGAGGTCAGCCCCAGCATTTT. This codes for CASSLGGGQPQHF.